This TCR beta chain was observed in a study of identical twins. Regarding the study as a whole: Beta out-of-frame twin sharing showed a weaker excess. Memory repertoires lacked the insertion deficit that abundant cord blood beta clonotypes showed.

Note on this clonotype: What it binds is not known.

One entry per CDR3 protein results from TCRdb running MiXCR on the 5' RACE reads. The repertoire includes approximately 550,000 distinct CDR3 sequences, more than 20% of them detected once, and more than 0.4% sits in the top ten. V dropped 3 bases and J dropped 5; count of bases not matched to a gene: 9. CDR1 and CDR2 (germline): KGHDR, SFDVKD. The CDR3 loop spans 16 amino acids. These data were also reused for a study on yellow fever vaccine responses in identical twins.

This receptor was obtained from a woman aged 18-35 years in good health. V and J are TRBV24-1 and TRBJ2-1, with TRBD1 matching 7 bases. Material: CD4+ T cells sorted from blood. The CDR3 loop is CATSDPQGYFNNEQFF. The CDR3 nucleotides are TGTGCCACCAGTGATCCACAGGGGTACTTTAACAATGAGCAGTTCTTC.